The 4 T cell receptor beta chains in this list originate from one sample, sequenced in a study of blood T cell repertoires in COVID-19. Some clones are missing from TCRdb's copy, which holds only in-frame ones; the method was immunoSEQ multiplex PCR. This sample carries about 90,000 clones, approximately 89% of them seen once, and the ten largest clones take about 15%. The sample taken for sequencing was peripheral blood. The source is a human donor in a cohort sampled during active COVID-19.

The V call is TRBV9, the J call TRBJ2-1; 9 nucleotides agree with TRBD2. The germline CDR1 and CDR2 sequences are SGDLS and YYNGEE. V dropped 2 bases and J dropped 5; count of bases not matched to a gene: 5. The CDR3 loop spans 15 amino acids. This CDR3 is CASSVSSGVHNEQFF. The DNA for the CDR3 is TGTGCCAGCAGCGTCTCTAGCGGGGTTCACAATGAGCAGTTCTTC.

The chain combines TRBV6-4 with TRBJ1-1; D is unresolved. Germline CDR1 reads MRHNA; CDR2 reads SNTAGT. The length of the CDR3 is 15 residues. The V gene lost 2 bases and the J gene lost 5 bases, with 15 bases spanning the gap. Here the CDR3 DNA reads TGTGCCAGCAGTGACAGGAGAGGAGGGAGGACTGAAGCTTTCTTT. Protein: CASSDRRGGRTEAFF.

The chain employs TRBV7-9 and TRBJ1-1; 8 bases map to TRBD1. There are 15 residues in the CDR3. Germline V gives CDR1 SEHNR, CDR2 FQNEAQ (reference sequence). Trimming cost V 4 bases and J 1 base; bases outside gene matches: 5. CDR3 DNA: TGTGCCAGCAGCTCGCGGACAGGGCCGAACACTGAAGCTTTCTTT. This translates into CASSSRTGPNTEAFF.

V usage is TRBV19 and J usage is TRBJ1-3; D may be TRBD1 (6 bases). Trimming left V 2 bases short and J 2 bases short, with 10 bases between. CDR1 is LNHDA and CDR2 is SQIVND in the germline V gene (reference sequence). This CDR3 is 15 amino acids long. The CDR3 region has the DNA TGTGCCAGTAGTATAACCGGGACAACTGGAAACACCATATATTTT. Translating it yields CASSITGTTGNTIYF.